Each of the 30 T cell receptor beta chains below was sequenced from the same sample in a study of CD4 T cells in relation to SARS-CoV-2 and coronaviruses. These receptors' antigens are unknown. TCRdb's table, derived via immunoSEQ multiplex PCR, lists solely in-frame clones and lacks some. The top ten clones hold roughly a fifth of a sample with approximately 26,000 clones, roughly 73% of them seen once. CD4+ T cells from unexposed donors were obtained before the COVID-19 pandemic (2011-2018). Isolation of CD4+ T cells took place after approximately eleven days in culture. The sample was CD4+ T cells from PBMCs, cultured in vitro. The receptors here all came from a human donor in good health.

The chain is built from TRBV4-1 and TRBJ1-3; D uncertain. V dropped 0 bases and J dropped 8 bases, with 17 bases sitting between them. Germline V gene data show CDR1 as MGHRA and CDR2 as YSYEKL. This CDR3 has 16 residues. CDR3: CASSQDRAPPPDTIYF. The CDR3, as DNA: TGCGCCAGCAGCCAAGATCGAGCTCCACCCCCGGACACCATATATTTT.

V is TRBV10-3 and J is TRBJ2-2, with D maybe TRBD2 (6 bases). The CDR3 extends over 16 amino acids. V shed 3 bases and J shed 6 bases, with 17 bases lying between them. Germline assignment: CDR1 ENHRY and CDR2 SYGVKD. The CDR3 loop is CAISDRTEGSAGELFF. CDR3 nucleotides: TGTGCCATCAGTGACCGGACGGAGGGATCGGCCGGGGAGCTGTTTTTT.

This sequence joins TRBV30 and TRBJ1-1; D might be TRBD1 (6 bases). V was cut by 0 bases and J by 3 bases, with 8 bases left in between. This CDR3 region has 13 residues. Germline lookup yields CDR1 GTSNPN and CDR2 SVGIG (reference sequence). The CDR3 nucleotides are TGTGCCTGGAGTGTACAGGGCGACACTGAAGCTTTCTTT. Translated, it gives CAWSVQGDTEAFF. Supplemented by reference TRBV30 and TRBJ1-1, the full variable domain reads SQTIHQWPATLVQPVGSPLSLECTVEGTSNPNLYWYRQAAGRGLQLLFYSVGIGQISSEVPQNLSASRPQDRQFILSSKKLLLSDSGFYLCAWSVQGDTEAFFGQGTRLTVV.

The gene calls are TRBV21-1 and TRBJ1-1. TRBV21-1 is flagged as a pseudogene. This CDR3 has 16 residues. The CDR3 loop reads CASSKGRGAPNTEAFF. CDR3 bases: TGTGCCAGCAGCAAAGGGAGAGGGGCTCCGAACACTGAAGCTTTCTTT.

V is TRBV6-5 and J is TRBJ1-1; tentative D call: TRBD1 (6 bases). The CDR3 spans 15 residues. CDR1 MNHEY and CDR2 SVGAGI come from the germline V gene. The V gene lost 5 bases and the J gene lost 6 bases, with 19 bases spanning the gap. In nucleotides, the CDR3 is TGTGCCAGCAGTCCAGGGAGGGGGGGATGGTCTGAAGCTTTCTTT. This gives the protein CASSPGRGGWSEAFF.

V gene TRBV9 combines with J gene TRBJ1-1; D unresolved. Trimming removed 4 bases from V and 5 bases from J, with 15 bases in between. Germline CDR1 and CDR2: SGDLS and YYNGEE. This CDR3 comprises 14 residues. CDR3 protein: CASSPRFGNTEAFF. DNA for the CDR3: TGTGCCAGCAGCCCCAGGTTTGGTAATACTGAAGCTTTCTTT.

This clone is labeled as large (0.1 to 1%). This chain connects TRBV18 to TRBJ1-6; 7 nucleotides match TRBD1. J was trimmed by 5 bases and V by 4 bases; bases with no gene match: 5. Germline CDR1 reads KGHSH; CDR2 reads LQKENI. This CDR3 spans 15 amino acids. The CDR3 region is CASSLGTANNSPLHF. The CDR3 DNA reads as TGTGCCAGCTCACTTGGGACAGCCAATAATTCACCCCTCCACTTT.

This rearrangement joins TRBV19 to TRBJ1-4; 12 bases align to TRBD1. The ends lost 2 bases at V and 10 bases at J; junction bases unmatched: 5. Germline V lookup: CDR1 LNHDA, CDR2 SQIVND (reference sequence). CDR3 length equals 15 residues. CDR3 coding DNA: TGTGCCAGTAGTATATCCGGGACAGGGGGCCGAAAACTGTTTTTT. Amino acids: CASSISGTGGRKLFF.

The chain has TRBV11-2 and TRBJ2-1; possibly TRBD2 for D (6 bases). Between the trimmed V and J ends, which lost 2 bases and 7 bases, there was a span of 6 bases. CDR3 length: 12 amino acids. The germline V gene has CDR1 SGHAT and CDR2 FQNNGV. The CDR3 nucleotides are TGTGCCAGCAGCTTAAGCGGGAATGAGCAGTTCTTC. Amino acid sequence: CASSLSGNEQFF. The entire variable domain, with the rest obtained from reference TRBV11-2 and TRBJ2-1, is as follows: EAGVAQSPRYKIIEKRQSVAFWCNPISGHATLYWYQQILGQGPKLLIQFQNNGVVDDSQLPKDRFSAERLKGVDSTLKIQPAKLEDSAVYLCASSLSGNEQFFGPGTRLTVL.

The chain employs TRBV29-1 and TRBJ2-7; tentatively, D is TRBD2 (6 bases). Trimming pared 6 bases from V and 0 bases from J, leaving 15 bases between. The CDR3 contains 14 residues. Germline V gene sequence: CDR1 SQVTM, CDR2 ANQGSEA. The DNA for the CDR3 is TGCAGCGTCTCAACCGGGGGAGGCTCCTACGAGCAGTACTTC. Protein: CSVSTGGGSYEQYF.

The chain joins TRBV7-9 to TRBJ2-5, with 14 bases matching TRBD2. The CDR3 totals 16 residues. Unmatched junction bases numbered 7, after V lost 5 bases and J lost 5 bases. CDR1 is SEHNR and CDR2 is FQNEAQ in the germline V gene (reference sequence). The CDR3, as DNA: TGTGCCAGCAGCGCGCCGGGACTAGCGGGGGTGGAGACCCAGTACTTC. Its protein product is CASSAPGLAGVETQYF.

This chain joins TRBV6-5 and TRBJ1-5; the D is unclear. Trimming removed 5 bases at V and 5 bases at J, with 10 bases between. Per the germline V gene, CDR1 is MNHEY and CDR2 is SVGAGI. The CDR3 is 13 amino acids. CDR3 DNA: TGTGCCAGCAGTCATGACCGGGATCAGCCCCAGCATTTT. Translating it yields CASSHDRDQPQHF.

The rearrangement links TRBV5-8 to TRBJ2-3; 10 nucleotides align to TRBD1. Per the germline V gene, CDR1 is SGHTS and CDR2 is YDEGEE. The V gene end was trimmed by 5 bases and the J gene end by 4 bases; junction bases not matched to a gene: 7. The CDR3 extends over 15 amino acids. The CDR3: CASRFRDRGPDTQYF. DNA of the CDR3: TGTGCCAGCAGATTCCGGGACAGGGGCCCAGATACGCAGTATTTT. The full variable domain, with the rest looked up from reference TRBV5-8 and TRBJ2-3, is EAGVTQSPTHLIKTRGQQATLRCSPISGHTSVYWYQQALGLGLQFLLWYDEGEERNRGNFPPRFSGRQFPNYSSELNVNALELEDSALYLCASRFRDRGPDTQYFGPGTRLTVL.

V is TRBV3-1 (or the pseudogene TRBV3-2) and J is TRBJ2-3; D gene unclear. With 5 bases removed from V and 0 bases from J, the gap between germline ends came to 9 bases. Germline V gives CDR1 LGHDT, CDR2 YNNKEL (reference sequence). CDR3 length: 14 amino acids. In nucleotides, the CDR3 is TGTGCCAGCAGCACCCAGCCGAGCACAGATACGCAGTATTTT. Protein: CASSTQPSTDTQYF.

The chain combines TRBV7-8 with TRBJ1-2; 11 bases align to TRBD1. Germline V CDR1 and CDR2: SGHVS, FQNEAQ. Trimming removed 5 bases from V and 4 bases from J; junction bases left unmatched: 12. This CDR3 has 17 amino acids. The CDR3 sequence: CASSKRTGGSLGYGYTF. The CDR3 region has the DNA TGTGCCAGCAGCAAAAGGACAGGGGGCTCTCTCGGCTATGGCTACACCTTC. Looking up the rest from reference TRBV7-8 and TRBJ1-2 gives the full variable domain: GAGVSQSPRYKVAKRGQDVALRCDPISGHVSLFWYQQALGQGPEFLTYFQNEAQLDKSGLPSDRFFAERPEGSVSTLKIQRTQQEDSAVYLCASSKRTGGSLGYGYTFGSGTRLTVV.

This chain joins TRBV9 and TRBJ2-2; D possibly corresponds to TRBD1 (7 bases). The germline V gene encodes CDR1 SGDLS and CDR2 YYNGEE. This CDR3 is 16 amino acids long. V lost 0 bases and J lost 2, with 11 bases in between. This chain's CDR3 is CASSVVGGGNTGELFF. CDR3 nucleotides: TGTGCCAGCAGCGTAGTTGGAGGGGGCAACACCGGGGAGCTGTTTTTT.

This clone occurred a few times. V is TRBV2 and J is TRBJ1-4; D uncertain. The V gene's germline CDR1 is SNHLY and CDR2 FYNNEI. This CDR3 region has 16 residues. The germline V and J ends were trimmed by 2 bases and 0 bases, with 10 bases remaining between them. The DNA for the CDR3 is TGTGCCAGCAGTGAAAGGAGCTCAGCAACTAATGAAAAACTGTTTTTT. Translated, it gives CASSERSSATNEKLFF.

The CDR3 coding sequence is TGTGCCAGCCCCCCGGAGCGGACGGAGAACACTGAAGCTTTCTTT. It is translated as CASPPERTENTEAFF. The chain recombines TRBV2 with TRBJ1-1; D call uncertain. V gave up 8 bases and J gave up 1 base, with 17 bases separating them. Per germline, CDR1 SNHLY and CDR2 FYNNEI. The CDR3 sequence is 15 residues long.

The chain is built from TRBV7-7 and TRBJ2-4; D unclear. The V gene lost 1 base and the J gene lost 7 bases, with 17 bases spanning the gap. The CDR3 consists of 16 residues. CDR1 is SSHAT and CDR2 is FNYEAQ in the germline V gene (reference sequence). The CDR3 bases are TGTGCCAGCAGCTTAGTATCCATCCCCCAAGGGAACATTCAGTACTTC. It translates to CASSLVSIPQGNIQYF.

The rearrangement links TRBV5-1 to TRBJ2-3, with D maybe TRBD2 (6 bases). The germline CDR1 and CDR2 sequences are SGHRS and YFSETQ. Trimming pared 4 bases from V and 5 bases from J, leaving 20 bases between. The CDR3 runs to 16 residues. CDR3: CASSRELLAAGDTQYF. The CDR3 DNA sequence: TGCGCCAGCAGCCGGGAGCTACTAGCAGCGGGAGATACGCAGTATTTT.

J is TRBJ1-3 and V is TRBV30; D is undetermined. V lost 1 base, J lost 6 bases, and 13 bases lay in between. The CDR3 sequence is 14 residues long. CDR1 and CDR2 from the germline V gene are GTSNPN and SVGIG (reference sequence). CDR3 DNA: TGTGCCTGGAGTGCGGGCCTTACAGAAAACACCATATATTTT. It codes for CAWSAGLTENTIYF.

This chain joins TRBV10-3 and TRBJ1-2, with D possibly matching TRBD1 (5 bases). The CDR3 consists of 11 residues. Trimming pared 8 bases from V and 2 bases from J, leaving 6 bases between. Germline V gene lookup returns CDR1 ENHRY and CDR2 SYGVKD. The CDR3 sequence: CAIGANYGYTF. DNA of the CDR3: TGTGCCATCGGGGCGAACTATGGCTACACCTTC.

This clone came up a few times. This chain connects TRBV6-1 to TRBJ2-1; D not resolved. The CDR3 totals 15 residues. The germline CDR1 and CDR2 sequences are MNHNS and SASEGT. V lost 3 bases to trimming and J lost 3 bases, with 12 bases between them. The CDR3 region is CASSDKTESYNEQFF. The CDR3 nucleotides read TGTGCCAGCAGTGATAAGACGGAGAGCTACAATGAGCAGTTCTTC.

The chain carries TRBV5-8 and TRBJ2-1; D perhaps matches TRBD1 (5 bases). The germline CDR1 and CDR2 sequences are SGHTS and YDEGEE. This CDR3 has 14 amino acids. Trimming removed 4 bases at V and 6 bases at J, with 14 bases between. DNA of the CDR3: TGTGCCAGCAGCAAAGGACAAGGTCTCAATGAGCAGTTCTTC. Its protein product is CASSKGQGLNEQFF.

The V call is TRBV19, the J call TRBJ1-2; no clear D. From germline, CDR1 is LNHDA and CDR2 SQIVND (reference sequence). V was clipped by 3 bases and J by 6 bases, with 11 bases between them. CDR3 size: 13 residues. The CDR3 DNA is TGTGCCAGTAGTATGGCAGAGGTACATGGCTACACCTTC. Its protein product is CASSMAEVHGYTF.

The rearrangement links TRBV2 to TRBJ1-3; maybe TRBD1 (6 bases). V shed 2 bases and J shed 6 bases, with 23 bases lying between them. CDR1 is SNHLY and CDR2 is FYNNEI in the germline V gene. This CDR3 has 18 amino acids. The CDR3: CASSETPSGHLGVNTIYF. Here the CDR3 DNA reads TGTGCCAGCAGTGAAACCCCTTCGGGACACCTGGGAGTAAACACCATATATTTT.

This chain uses TRBV6-5 with TRBJ1-1; D uncertain. From germline, CDR1 is MNHEY and CDR2 SVGAGI. The CDR3 contains 13 residues. The V and J ends lost 6 bases and 1 base respectively, with 9 bases between them. The CDR3 is CASSPQGNTEAFF. The CDR3 region has the DNA TGTGCCAGCAGCCCGCAAGGGAACACTGAAGCTTTCTTT.

This chain links TRBV6-1 with TRBJ2-1, with 12 bases matching TRBD2. Trimming removed 4 bases from V and 5 bases from J; junction bases left unmatched: 12. The germline CDR1 and CDR2 sequences are MNHNS and SASEGT. The CDR3 contains 18 residues. The CDR3 nucleotides are TGTGCCAGCAGTGTGAAGTACCCCGGACTAGCGGGGAACAATGAGCAGTTCTTC. Protein product: CASSVKYPGLAGNNEQFF.

The chain links TRBV30 to TRBJ1-2; 9 nucleotides match TRBD1. V was pared by 6 bases and J by 4 bases, with 15 bases of the junction left unmatched. Germline-derived CDR1 and CDR2 are GTSNPN and SVGIG (reference sequence). The CDR3 is 16 residues long. The CDR3 coding sequence is TGTGCCTGTTTCCGGGACAGGGTTGTGTCGGGCTATGGCTACACCTTC. Amino acid sequence: CACFRDRVVSGYGYTF.

The chain links TRBV6-4 to TRBJ2-1; D may correspond to TRBD1 or TRBD2 (5 bases each). Germline CDR1 MRHNA, CDR2 SNTAGT. The CDR3 spans 13 residues. Trimming pared 4 bases from V and 4 bases from J, leaving 8 bases between. This chain's CDR3 is CASSGDQYNEQFF. The CDR3 DNA reads TGTGCCAGCAGTGGGGACCAGTACAATGAGCAGTTCTTC.